The clone carrying this TCR beta chain was counted once. Its antigen remains unknown. This CDR3 fails to terminate in the conserved phenylalanine or tryptophan, so it likely reflects a read error. This sample was included in a study of cytomegalovirus exposure and HLA in healthy donors. Study summary: Of all 380 or so donors who were genotyped, about 80% belonged to the Caucasian-associated ancestry cluster. Study-wide results and caveats: A prior analysis recorded that most TCR beta V segments were productive about 87% or about 30% of the time. Sequencing probably produced one cluster of sequence variants that were highly shared. Later analysis identified a missense DCLRE1C variant that was linked to TCR beta V- and J-gene trimming.

In the PCR, 60 Vbeta and 13 Jbeta primers were used. Clones were read by immunoSEQ multiplex PCR, and TCRdb kept only the in-frame ones, dropping some. The sample lists under 85,000 clones; 74% were seen once. J gave up 2 bases and V 6 bases, and 1 base lay outside the gene matches. Germline CDR1 and CDR2: SQVTM and ANQGSEA. This CDR3 has 12 amino acids. Sequencing was carried out using PBMCs. The TCR sequence derives from a woman aged 25 to 45 in good health and CMV-seropositive. The chain carries TRBV29-1 and TRBJ1-5, with 7 positions matching TRBD1. For the CDR3, the DNA is TGCAGCGTCGGACAGGGCAATCAGCCCCAGCATGTT. Residues: CSVGQGNQPQHV.